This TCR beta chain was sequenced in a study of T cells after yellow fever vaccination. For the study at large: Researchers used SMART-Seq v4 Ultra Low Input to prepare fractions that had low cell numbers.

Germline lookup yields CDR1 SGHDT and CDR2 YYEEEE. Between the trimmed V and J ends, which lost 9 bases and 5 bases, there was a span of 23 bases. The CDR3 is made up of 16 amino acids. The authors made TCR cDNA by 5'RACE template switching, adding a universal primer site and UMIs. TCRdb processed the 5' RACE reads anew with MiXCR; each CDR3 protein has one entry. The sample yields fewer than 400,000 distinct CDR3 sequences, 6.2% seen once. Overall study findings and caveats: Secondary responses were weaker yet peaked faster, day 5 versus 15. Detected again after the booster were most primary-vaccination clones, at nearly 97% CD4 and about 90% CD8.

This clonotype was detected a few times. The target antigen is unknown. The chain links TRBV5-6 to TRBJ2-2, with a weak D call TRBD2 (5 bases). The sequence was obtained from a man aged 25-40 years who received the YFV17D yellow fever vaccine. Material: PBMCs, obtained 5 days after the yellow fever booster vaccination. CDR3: CATTSGWGSSTGELFF. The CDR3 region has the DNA TGTGCCACCACAAGCGGATGGGGATCTAGTACCGGGGAGCTGTTTTTT.